Each of the 25 T cell receptor beta chains below was sequenced from the same sample in a study of T-cell reconstitution after alpha-beta-depleted transplantation in children. As it was prepared, the TCRbeta library received unique molecular identifiers. TCRdb re-called the PCR reads through MiXCR, storing one row per CDR3 protein. This sample has approximately 650,000 distinct CDR3 sequences; about an eighth occur once, and the top ten carry around 0.8%. Sequenced here: PBMCs, sampled before TCRalphabeta/CD19-depleted stem cell transplant. Source of these receptors: a girl aged 2 to 9 with congenital amegakaryocytic thrombocytopenia, due to receive a stem cell transplant.

This clonotype was seen repeatedly, ten times or more. The rearrangement uses TRBV12-3 or TRBV12-4 and TRBJ2-3; possible D gene TRBD2, 5 bases. Between the trimmed V and J ends, which lost 3 bases and 6 bases, there was a span of 13 bases. The CDR3 spans 14 residues. The CDR3 protein is CASSLDMEVDTQYF. CDR3 coding DNA: TGTGCCAGCAGTTTGGATATGGAGGTCGATACGCAGTATTTT.

This clonotype showed up many times. The rearrangement uses TRBV29-1 and TRBJ2-1; maybe TRBD2 (5 bases). Per germline, CDR1 SQVTM and CDR2 ANQGSEA. The V and J ends lost 2 bases and 0 bases respectively, with 8 bases between them. There are 14 residues in the CDR3. As DNA, the CDR3 is TGCAGCGTTGAAAGAGGAGGCTCCTACAATGAGCAGTTCTTC. Translated, it gives CSVERGGSYNEQFF.

This clonotype came up many times. The chain recombines TRBV20-1 with TRBJ2-5; D gene unclear. V was shortened by 3 bases and J by 6 bases, with 11 bases between the two germline ends. Germline CDR1 DFQATT, CDR2 SNEGSKA (reference sequence). The length of the CDR3 is 12 residues. The CDR3 nucleotides read TGCAGTGCTAGTACCGATTTGAAGACCCAGTACTTC. It encodes CSASTDLKTQYF.

The sample holds many counts of this clonotype. The V and J genes are TRBV6-1 and TRBJ2-7, with D possibly matching TRBD2 (6 bases). This CDR3 region has 14 residues. Trimming took 2 bases from V and 2 from J, leaving 10 bases between them. CDR1 is MNHNS and CDR2 is SASEGT in the germline V gene. CDR3 sequence (DNA): TGTGCCAGCAGTGAACGACTAGGTCCCTACGAGCAGTACTTC. This encodes CASSERLGPYEQYF.

A few counts support this clonotype. The gene calls are TRBV4-2 and TRBJ2-5, with a weak D call TRBD1 (5 bases). Trimming left V 4 bases short and J 1 base short, with 16 bases between. CDR3 length: 16 residues. Germline V CDR1 and CDR2: LGHNA, YNFKEQ. The CDR3 sequence: CASSPRPRQSQETQYF. The CDR3 DNA follows: TGTGCCAGCAGCCCCCGCCCGCGACAGAGCCAAGAGACCCAGTACTTC.

With respect to this clonotype: Possible read error: a much larger clone is one base away. The chain combines TRBV7-9 with TRBJ2-1, with 10 bases fitting TRBD2. CDR1 SEHNR and CDR2 FQNEAQ come from the germline V gene (reference sequence). The CDR3 loop spans 17 amino acids. The CDR3 region is CASSSRYRTSGPNVQFF. In DNA form, the CDR3 reads TGTGCCAGCAGCTCCCGCTACCGGACTAGCGGTCCCAATGTGCAGTTCTTC.

This clonotype was recorded at least ten times. This rearrangement joins TRBV6-1 to TRBJ2-2; D possibly corresponds to TRBD1 (6 bases). The germline V and J ends were trimmed by 7 bases and 0 bases, with 12 bases remaining between them. Germline V lookup: CDR1 MNHNS, CDR2 SASEGT. This CDR3 has 15 residues. The CDR3 here is CASKSGTTNTGELFF. For the CDR3, the DNA is TGTGCCAGCAAATCCGGGACAACGAACACCGGGGAGCTGTTTTTT.

In this sample, this clonotype turned up a few times. J is TRBJ2-1 and V is TRBV5-5, with 11 nucleotides matching TRBD2. The J segment lost 10 bases and the V segment lost 1 base, leaving 10 bases of the junction unmatched. CDR3 length: 16 residues. Germline V lookup: CDR1 SGHKS, CDR2 YYEKEE (reference sequence). CDR3 in amino acids: CASSLPASGRTDEQFF. CDR3 DNA: TGTGCCAGCAGCTTGCCGGCTAGCGGGAGGACGGACGAGCAGTTCTTC.

The chain recombines TRBV4-1 with TRBJ2-2; unclear D gene. The germline V and J ends were trimmed by 1 base and 7 bases, with 7 bases remaining between them. CDR3 size: 13 residues. The germline gives CDR1 MGHRA, CDR2 YSYEKL. CDR3 sequence (DNA): TGCGCCAGCAGCCAAGGAAGGGTCGGGGAGCTGTTTTTT. Its translation is CASSQGRVGELFF.

This clonotype appeared a single time. The rearrangement joins TRBV15 to TRBJ2-3; D not certain. Germline V lookup: CDR1 LNHNV, CDR2 YYDKDF (reference sequence). The CDR3 loop spans 11 amino acids. The V gene lost 6 bases and the J gene lost 5 bases, with 6 bases spanning the gap. The CDR3 DNA follows: TGTGCCACCAGTTTCAAAGATACGCAGTATTTT. Its translation: CATSFKDTQYF.

In this sample, this clonotype turned up a few times. The DNA of the CDR3 is TGTGCCACCAGCAGAGATCGAGGGGCGAGCTATGGCTACACCTTC. This encodes CATSRDRGASYGYTF. This chain connects TRBV15 to TRBJ1-2; D may be TRBD1 (5 bases). Germline values: CDR1 LNHNV, CDR2 YYDKDF (reference sequence). The V end lost 0 bases, the J end lost 4 bases, and 12 bases lay between the germline ends. The CDR3 runs 15 residues.

This clonotype was picked up many times. The V gene is TRBV20-1, the J gene TRBJ2-5, with TRBD2 matching over 7 bases. Germline assignment: CDR1 DFQATT and CDR2 SNEGSKA (reference sequence). Trimming cost V 0 bases and J 2 bases; bases outside gene matches: 6. There are 15 residues in the CDR3. CDR3 sequence: CSARDQTSLQETQYF. CDR3 DNA: TGCAGTGCTAGAGATCAGACTAGCCTACAAGAGACCCAGTACTTC.

This clonotype was counted ten times or more. The V gene is TRBV20-1, the J gene TRBJ2-1; D is perhaps TRBD2 (6 bases). V lost 3 bases, J lost 8 bases, and 14 bases lay in between. Per germline, CDR1 DFQATT and CDR2 SNEGSKA (reference sequence). CDR3 length equals 13 residues. The CDR3 loop is CSASWGEWYEQFF. CDR3 coding DNA: TGCAGTGCTAGTTGGGGGGAGTGGTATGAGCAGTTCTTC.

This clonotype was found many times. The CDR3 is CASSQEQSSYNSPLHF. CDR3 sequence (DNA): TGCGCCAGCAGCCAGGAACAGAGCTCCTATAATTCACCCCTCCACTTT. The gene calls are TRBV5-1 and TRBJ1-6, with D unclear. CDR1 is SGHRS, CDR2 YFSETQ, per germline. The CDR3 spans 16 residues. V was shortened by 4 bases and J by 0 bases, with 11 bases between the two germline ends.

This clonotype was found a few times. The chain carries TRBV7-2 and TRBJ1-2; no definite D call. Germline V CDR1 and CDR2: SGHTA, FQGNSA. This CDR3 has 14 residues. Trimming stripped 5 bases from V and 8 bases from J, with 18 bases between. The CDR3 sequence is CASSPGDTGTGYTF. The CDR3 region has the DNA TGTGCCAGCAGCCCCGGAGACACGGGAACGGGCTACACCTTC.

In this sample, this clonotype turned up many times. The rearrangement links TRBV19 to TRBJ1-5, with D hard to call. The V end lost 7 bases, the J end lost 3 bases, and 13 bases lay between the germline ends. The CDR3 consists of 14 residues. The germline V gene encodes CDR1 LNHDA and CDR2 SQIVND (reference sequence). In nucleotides, the CDR3 is TGTGCCAGTACAGTACTGGGCACCAATCAGCCCCAGCATTTT. The encoded protein is CASTVLGTNQPQHF.

The sample holds many counts of this clonotype. The chain is built from TRBV27 and TRBJ1-1; D call uncertain. This CDR3 is 13 amino acids long. V was cut by 7 bases and J by 1 base, with 10 bases left in between. Germline CDR1 reads MNHEY; CDR2 reads SMNVEV (reference sequence). The CDR3 loop is CASKAVWNTEAFF. The DNA of the CDR3 is TGTGCCAGCAAGGCAGTTTGGAACACTGAAGCTTTCTTT.

This clonotype is a singleton in its sample. The chain has TRBV7-2 and TRBJ2-5, with D possibly TRBD2 on 6 matching bases. From germline, CDR1 is SGHTA and CDR2 FQGNSA. The CDR3 has 16 amino acids. V was pared by 3 bases and J by 6 bases, with 20 bases between. The CDR3 nucleotides are TGTGCCAGCAGCTTTGGGACCCAACTAGCTTTCCAGACCCAGTACTTC. Encoded protein: CASSFGTQLAFQTQYF.

Only a few counts were recorded for this clonotype. The chain carries TRBV5-1 and TRBJ1-6; D uncertain. The ends were cut back, 6 bases at V and 7 bases at J, with 17 bases in the middle. Per the germline V gene, CDR1 is SGHRS and CDR2 is YFSETQ. The length of the CDR3 is 15 residues. The CDR3 DNA is TGCGCCAGCACCGCCAACGCGAACTTGAATTCACCCCTCCACTTT. This gives the protein CASTANANLNSPLHF.

The chain uses TRBV11-2 and TRBJ2-7; 9 bases match TRBD1. The germline gives CDR1 SGHAT, CDR2 FQNNGV. The CDR3 loop spans 15 amino acids. J lost 5 bases, V lost 1 base, and 6 bases had no gene match. DNA of the CDR3: TGTGCCAGCAGCTTAGCCGGGACAGGGTTCCACGAGCAGTACTTC. This codes for CASSLAGTGFHEQYF.

The sample holds many counts of this clonotype. In nucleotides, the CDR3 is TGTGCCATCAGTGTCGGCGAACCCAGAAGGGGGACCCAGTACTTC. This encodes CAISVGEPRRGTQYF. The chain links TRBV10-3 to TRBJ2-5, with a possible D match to TRBD1 (5 bases). Looked up from germline, CDR1 is ENHRY and CDR2 is SYGVKD. The CDR3 covers 15 residues. V lost 4 bases and J 7 bases, leaving 19 bases between the germline ends.

This rearrangement joins TRBV10-3 to TRBJ2-5; D may be TRBD1 (5 bases). CDR3 length: 13 residues. V was shortened by 4 bases and J by 1 base, with 7 bases between the two germline ends. Per germline, CDR1 ENHRY and CDR2 SYGVKD. DNA for the CDR3: TGTGCCATCAGTGTAGGGGCCCAAGAGACCCAGTACTTC. It codes for CAISVGAQETQYF.

The V call is TRBV5-5, the J call TRBJ1-5; TRBD1 matches at 7 bases. CDR1 and CDR2 (germline): SGHKS, YYEKEE (reference sequence). The V gene end was trimmed by 1 base and the J gene end by 0 bases; junction bases not matched to a gene: 4. The CDR3 covers 16 residues. CDR3 protein: CASSLSGGFSNQPQHF. In DNA, the CDR3 is TGTGCCAGCAGCTTGTCAGGGGGTTTTAGCAATCAGCCCCAGCATTTT.

Only a few counts were recorded for this clonotype. V gene TRBV12-3 or TRBV12-4 combines with J gene TRBJ2-7, with 9 bases aligning to TRBD2. This CDR3 region has 21 residues. V was pared by 2 bases and J by 0 bases, with 20 bases of the junction left unmatched. CDR3 coding DNA: TGTGCCAGCAGTTTAACCCCCTGGTTTAGGACTAGCGATACCCTCTCCTACGAGCAGTACTTC. As protein: CASSLTPWFRTSDTLSYEQYF.

The table lists this clonotype with many counts. The gene calls are TRBV4-1 and TRBJ2-7; D gene uncertain. CDR3 size: 14 residues. Trimming removed 3 bases from V and 0 bases from J, with 9 bases in between. The germline CDR1 and CDR2 sequences are MGHRA and YSYEKL. CDR3 DNA: TGCGCCAGCAGCCAGGGTCCCATCTCCTACGAGCAGTACTTC. Translating it yields CASSQGPISYEQYF.